A selection of T cell receptor beta chains follows, all from one sample in a study of T cell changes during pregnancy in multiple sclerosis. TCRdb keeps only in-frame clones here, not all; method: immunoSEQ multiplex PCR. The sample carries about 60,000 clones, approximately 91% recorded once. Sample: CD4+ T cells from peripheral blood mononuclear cells, taken in the first trimester of pregnancy. The origin of the receptors is a female donor with multiple sclerosis, enrolled in a pregnancy study. CDR3s leave out the opening cysteine and the closing phenylalanine or tryptophan. A D gene is named only where the DNA matches it firmly.

>TRBJ1-2|TRBD1|TRBV7-2
ASSLAGRGLNYGYT
>TRBJ1-2|-|TRBV11-2
ASSLVRGTGFYGYT
>TRBJ1-2|-|TRBV9
ASSARDTMNYGYT
>TRBJ2-2|-|TRBV5-6
ASSFPWNTGELF
>TRBJ2-7|TRBD1|TRBV13
ASRTGTGSYEQY
>TRBJ2-2|TRBD1|TRBV13
ASSIRTGQTGELF
>TRBJ1-2|TRBD1|TRBV7-9
ASSLGGTVSGYT
>TRBJ2-1|-|TRBV1
TISGTSGGRYNEQF
>TRBJ1-5|TRBD1|TRBV5-6
ASSLLGQGLPPQH
>TRBJ2-7|-|TRBV6-1
ASRMSEGVYEQY
>TRBJ1-2|-|TRBV2
ASSEGPAGLYGYT
>TRBJ2-5|TRBD2|TRBV11-2
ASSQSGGGETQY
>TRBJ1-2|TRBD1|TRBV9
ASSVLTGHYGYT
>TRBJ1-2|-|TRBV30
AWSVQGGYGYT
>TRBJ1-6|-|TRBV4-3
ASSQGSRVGNSPLH
>TRBJ1-2|TRBD1|TRBV19
ASSMRGPFRQGAPNYGYT
>TRBJ1-5|-|TRBV19
ASSINGQSNQPQH
>TRBJ1-1|TRBD1|TRBV6-1
ASRHPGQGNTEAF
>TRBJ2-1|TRBD2|TRBV9
ASSVSTSGALYNEQF
>TRBJ1-2|-|TRBV19
ASSIDRFNYGYT
>TRBJ1-2|-|TRBV6-1
ASSQAGGLRSYGYT
>TRBJ1-1|-|TRBV15
ATSTLQGVAF
>TRBJ2-3|TRBD1|TRBV19
ASSIGQGPDTQY
>TRBJ1-1|-|TRBV5-4
ASSSPGLRNTEAF
>TRBJ2-3|-|TRBV9
ASSVEQGNTQY
>TRBJ1-1|-|TRBV6-1
ASSEEAGAF
>TRBJ1-1|-|TRBV12-5
ASGSNWRPEAF
>TRBJ1-3|-|TRBV4-1
ASSQLGQGILRYSGNTIY
>TRBJ2-2|TRBD2|TRBV25-1
ASWGLAGPNTGELF
>TRBJ2-7|TRBD2|TRBV4-2
ASSQDDPGTAAGGSYEQY
>TRBJ2-7|-|TRBV6-1
ASSVSAYEQY
>TRBJ2-1|TRBD1|TRBV5-1
ASSLSRTGVAEQF
>TRBJ2-3|-|TRBV25-1
ASTPPGGVGDTQY